A selection of T cell receptor beta chains follows, all from one sample in a study of blood T cell repertoires in COVID-19. Produced via immunoSEQ multiplex PCR; TCRdb's table is partial and in-frame only. Altogether roughly 280,000 clones are present, roughly 89% being singletons, with the ten largest covering 2.2%. The specimen sequenced was peripheral blood. The receptors originated from a man aged 45 to 65 with acute or convalescent COVID-19. Both conserved end residues are part of each CDR3. Fields, in order: J gene, V gene, clone size, D gene, CDR3 DNA, CDR3 protein. D genes are given only for firm matches. Where a row states a size, it is once, few, many or the class of an expanded clone; other rows omit it.

J: TRBJ2-5
V: TRBV3-1/TRBV3-2
size: NA
D: TRBD1
DNA: TGTGCCAGCACTAGGACAGGGCCTCGGGGAGAGACCCAGTACTTC
CDR3: CASTRTGPRGETQYF

J: TRBJ2-3
V: TRBV7-8
size: NA
D: NA
DNA: TGTGCCAGCAGCTTAGTTCAGGGGGATACGCAGTATTTT
CDR3: CASSLVQGDTQYF

J: TRBJ2-7
V: TRBV4-2
size: few
D: TRBD2
DNA: TGTGCCAGCAGCCGAGGGGAGGGCTCCTTCTACGAGCAGTACTTC
CDR3: CASSRGEGSFYEQYF

J: TRBJ2-7
V: TRBV15
size: NA
D: NA
DNA: TGTGCCACCAGCACGGACAGTTCCTACGAGCAGTACTTC
CDR3: CATSTDSSYEQYF

J: TRBJ1-1
V: TRBV29-1
size: NA
D: NA
DNA: TGCAGCGTTGCCTATGGGCCCACTGAAGCTTTCTTT
CDR3: CSVAYGPTEAFF

J: TRBJ2-3
V: TRBV6-5
size: NA
D: NA
DNA: TGTGCCAGCAGTTACACCGGCGGGGTTAGCACAGATACGCAGTATTTT
CDR3: CASSYTGGVSTDTQYF

J: TRBJ1-1
V: TRBV10-1
size: NA
D: NA
DNA: TGCGCCAGCAGTGAGTCCTTCAGGGGCATGAACACTGAAGCTTTCTTT
CDR3: CASSESFRGMNTEAFF

J: TRBJ2-5
V: TRBV7-2
size: NA
D: TRBD1
DNA: TGTGCCTCTCAGGGGGTTGTACAGACCCAGTACTTC
CDR3: CASQGVVQTQYF

J: TRBJ2-3
V: TRBV6-5
size: once
D: NA
DNA: TGTGCCAGCAGTTACTCGCGGACGCAGTATTTT
CDR3: CASSYSRTQYF

J: TRBJ1-1
V: TRBV12-3/TRBV12-4
size: NA
D: NA
DNA: TGTGCCAGCAGCCCGGGATTTCCTGAAGCTTTCTTT
CDR3: CASSPGFPEAFF

J: TRBJ1-1
V: TRBV7-8
size: NA
D: NA
DNA: TGTGCCAGCAGCCACGGGTTTGAAGCTTTCTTT
CDR3: CASSHGFEAFF

J: TRBJ1-3
V: TRBV3-1/TRBV3-2
size: NA
D: NA
DNA: TGTGCCAGTTCAGAAGATGGAAACACCATATATTTT
CDR3: CASSEDGNTIYF

J: TRBJ1-1
V: TRBV15
size: NA
D: NA
DNA: TGTGCCACCAGCAGAGATGGACAGCTCACTGAAGCTTTCTTT
CDR3: CATSRDGQLTEAFF

J: TRBJ2-7
V: TRBV11-1
size: NA
D: NA
DNA: TGTGCCAGCAGCTTAGCCGGGACACGGAACTCCTACGAGCAGTACTTC
CDR3: CASSLAGTRNSYEQYF

J: TRBJ1-1
V: TRBV18
size: NA
D: NA
DNA: TGTGCCAGCTCACCGCGACAGAAGCTGAGTGAAGCTTTCTTT
CDR3: CASSPRQKLSEAFF

J: TRBJ1-1
V: TRBV12-3/TRBV12-4
size: once
D: NA
DNA: TGTGCCAGCAGTCCCCGGACAGCTGAAGCTTTCTTT
CDR3: CASSPRTAEAFF

J: TRBJ1-4
V: TRBV11-2
size: NA
D: NA
DNA: TGTGCCAGCAGCTTTTCCGGGACTAATGAAAAACTGTTTTTT
CDR3: CASSFSGTNEKLFF

J: TRBJ2-3
V: TRBV5-1
size: few
D: NA
DNA: TGCGCCAGCAGCCCCACTCCCCAGGGGGATACGCAGTATTTT
CDR3: CASSPTPQGDTQYF